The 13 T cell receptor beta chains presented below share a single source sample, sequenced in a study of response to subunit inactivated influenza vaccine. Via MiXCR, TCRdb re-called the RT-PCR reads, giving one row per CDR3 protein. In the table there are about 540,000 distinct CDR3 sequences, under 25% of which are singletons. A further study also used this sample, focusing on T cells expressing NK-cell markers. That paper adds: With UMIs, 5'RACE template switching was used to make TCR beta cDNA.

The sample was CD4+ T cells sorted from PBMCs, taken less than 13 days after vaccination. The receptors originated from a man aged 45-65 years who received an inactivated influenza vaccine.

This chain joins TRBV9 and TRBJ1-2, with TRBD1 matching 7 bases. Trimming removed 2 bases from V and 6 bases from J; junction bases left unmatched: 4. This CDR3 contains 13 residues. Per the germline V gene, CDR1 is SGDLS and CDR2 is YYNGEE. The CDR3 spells CASSVTGVDGYTF. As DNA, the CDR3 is TGTGCCAGCAGCGTTACAGGGGTCGATGGCTACACCTTC.

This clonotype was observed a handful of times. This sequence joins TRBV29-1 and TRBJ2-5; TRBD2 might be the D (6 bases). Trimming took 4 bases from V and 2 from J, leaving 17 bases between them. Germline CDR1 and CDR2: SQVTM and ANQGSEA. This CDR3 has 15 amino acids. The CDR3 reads CSVAGTSYLQETQYF. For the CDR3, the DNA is TGCAGCGTTGCCGGGACTTCTTACCTGCAAGAGACCCAGTACTTC.

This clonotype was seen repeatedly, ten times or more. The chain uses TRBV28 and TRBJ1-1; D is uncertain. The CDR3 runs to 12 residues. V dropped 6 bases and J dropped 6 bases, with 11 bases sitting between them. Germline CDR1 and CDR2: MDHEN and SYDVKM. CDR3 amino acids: CASRSSYAEAFF. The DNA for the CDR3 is TGTGCCAGCAGATCTTCTTACGCTGAAGCTTTCTTT.

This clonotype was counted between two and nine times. The CDR3 loop is CASSSTWDRGILVGANVLTF. In nucleotides, the CDR3 is TGTGCCAGCAGCTCCACCTGGGACAGGGGGATCCTGGTTGGGGCCAACGTCCTGACTTTC. The rearrangement links TRBV11-1 to TRBJ2-6; 11 positions match TRBD1. Germline assignment: CDR1 SGHAT and CDR2 FQDESV (reference sequence). This CDR3 contains 20 residues. J gave up 3 bases and V 4 bases, and 14 bases lay outside the gene matches.

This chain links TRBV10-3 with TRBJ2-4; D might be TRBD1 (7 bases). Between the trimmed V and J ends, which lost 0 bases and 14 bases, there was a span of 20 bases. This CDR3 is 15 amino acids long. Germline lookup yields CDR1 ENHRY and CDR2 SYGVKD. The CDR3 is CAISESAGGSGIKYF. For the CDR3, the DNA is TGTGCCATCAGTGAGTCGGCAGGGGGTAGCGGTATCAAGTACTTC.

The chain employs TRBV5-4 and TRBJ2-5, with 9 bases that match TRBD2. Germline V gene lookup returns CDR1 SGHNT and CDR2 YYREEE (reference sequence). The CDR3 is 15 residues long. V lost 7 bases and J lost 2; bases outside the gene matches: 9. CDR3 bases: TGTGCCAGCGCGACCCGACTAGCGGATCAAGAGACCCAGTACTTC. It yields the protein CASATRLADQETQYF. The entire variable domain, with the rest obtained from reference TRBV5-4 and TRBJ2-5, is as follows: ETGVTQSPTHLIKTRGQQVTLRCSSQSGHNTVSWYQQALGQGPQFIFQYYREEENGRGNFPPRFSGLQFPNYSSELNVNALELDDSALYLCASATRLADQETQYFGPGTRLLVL.

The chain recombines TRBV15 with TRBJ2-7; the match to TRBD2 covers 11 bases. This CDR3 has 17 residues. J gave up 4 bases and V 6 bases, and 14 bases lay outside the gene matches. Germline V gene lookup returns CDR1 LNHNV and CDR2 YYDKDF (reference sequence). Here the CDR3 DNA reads TGTGCCACCAGGGGCACTAGCGGGAGTTCGGTGGGTTACGAGCAGTACTTC. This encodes CATRGTSGSSVGYEQYF.

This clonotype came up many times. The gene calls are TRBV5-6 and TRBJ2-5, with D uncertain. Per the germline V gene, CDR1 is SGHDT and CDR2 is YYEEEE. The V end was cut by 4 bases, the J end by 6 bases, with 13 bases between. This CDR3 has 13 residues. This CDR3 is CASSPRAGKTQYF. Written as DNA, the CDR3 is TGTGCCAGCAGCCCCCGAGCCGGAAAGACCCAGTACTTC.

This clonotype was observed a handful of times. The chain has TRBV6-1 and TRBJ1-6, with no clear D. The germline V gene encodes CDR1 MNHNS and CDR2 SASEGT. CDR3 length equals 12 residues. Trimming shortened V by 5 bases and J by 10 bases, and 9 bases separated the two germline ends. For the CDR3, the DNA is TGTGCCAGCAGTCCCGTTAGATCACCCCTCCACTTT. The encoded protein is CASSPVRSPLHF.

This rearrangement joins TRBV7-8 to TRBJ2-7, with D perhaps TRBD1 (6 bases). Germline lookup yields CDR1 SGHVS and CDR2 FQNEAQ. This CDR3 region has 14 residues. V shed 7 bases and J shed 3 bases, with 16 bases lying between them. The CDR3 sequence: CASNRVGAIYEQYF. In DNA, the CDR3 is TGTGCCAGCAACCGCGTGGGGGCGATCTACGAGCAGTACTTC.

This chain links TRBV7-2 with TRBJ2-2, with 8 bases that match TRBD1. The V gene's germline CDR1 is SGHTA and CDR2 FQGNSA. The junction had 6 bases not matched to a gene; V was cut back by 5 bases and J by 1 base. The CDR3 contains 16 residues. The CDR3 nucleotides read TGTGCCAGCAGCCGAGGACAGGGACTGAACACCGGGGAGCTGTTTTTT. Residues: CASSRGQGLNTGELFF.

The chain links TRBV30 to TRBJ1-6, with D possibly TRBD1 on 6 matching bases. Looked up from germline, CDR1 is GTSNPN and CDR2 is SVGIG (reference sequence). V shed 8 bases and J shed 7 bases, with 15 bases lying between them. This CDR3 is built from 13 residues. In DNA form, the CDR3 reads TGTGCCGCGGGGGCAGGGAACAATTCACCCCTCCACTTT. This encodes CAAGAGNNSPLHF.

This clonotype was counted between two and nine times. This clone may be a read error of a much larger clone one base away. The CDR3: CASSATGMNTEAFF. In nucleotides, the CDR3 is TGTGCCAGCAGTGCGACAGGGATGAACACTGAAGCTTTCTTT. The rearrangement uses TRBV6-1 and TRBJ1-1; TRBD1 aligns across 7 bases. The ends lost 4 bases at V and 0 bases at J; junction bases unmatched: 2. The germline V gene has CDR1 MNHNS and CDR2 SASEGT. The CDR3 covers 14 residues.